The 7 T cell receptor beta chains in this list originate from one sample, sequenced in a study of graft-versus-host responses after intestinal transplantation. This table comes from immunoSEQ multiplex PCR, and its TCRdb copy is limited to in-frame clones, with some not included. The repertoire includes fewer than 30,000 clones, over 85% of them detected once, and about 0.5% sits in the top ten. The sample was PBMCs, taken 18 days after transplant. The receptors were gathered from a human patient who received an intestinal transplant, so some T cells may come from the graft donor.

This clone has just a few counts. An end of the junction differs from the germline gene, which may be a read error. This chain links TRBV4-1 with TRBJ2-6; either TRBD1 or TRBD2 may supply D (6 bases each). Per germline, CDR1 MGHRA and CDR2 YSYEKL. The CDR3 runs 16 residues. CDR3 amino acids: CASSQEEGDGANVLTF. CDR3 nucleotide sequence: TGTGCCAGCAGCCAAGAGGAGGGGGATGGGGCCAACGTCCTGACTTTC.

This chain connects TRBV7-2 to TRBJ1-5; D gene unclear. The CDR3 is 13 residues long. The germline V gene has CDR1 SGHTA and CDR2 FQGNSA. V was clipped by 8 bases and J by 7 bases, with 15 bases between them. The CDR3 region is CASSPGPTQPQHF. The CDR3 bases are TGTGCCAGCTCGCCCGGTCCTACGCAGCCCCAGCATTTT.

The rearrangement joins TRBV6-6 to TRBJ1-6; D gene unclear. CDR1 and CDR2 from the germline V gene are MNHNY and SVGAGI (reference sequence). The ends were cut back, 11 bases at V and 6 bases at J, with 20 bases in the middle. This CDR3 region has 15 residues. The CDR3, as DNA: TGTGCCTCACTTACGGGGTACCCTTCTAATTCACCCCTCCACTTT. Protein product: CASLTGYPSNSPLHF.

CDR3 in DNA: TGCGCCAGCAGCCAAGTTGGACAGAATAATTCACCCCTCCACTTT. This encodes CASSQVGQNNSPLHF. This chain joins TRBV4-1 and TRBJ1-6, with a possible D match to TRBD1 (6 bases). V dropped 1 base and J dropped 5 bases, with 9 bases sitting between them. This CDR3 has 15 amino acids. Germline V gene lookup returns CDR1 MGHRA and CDR2 YSYEKL.

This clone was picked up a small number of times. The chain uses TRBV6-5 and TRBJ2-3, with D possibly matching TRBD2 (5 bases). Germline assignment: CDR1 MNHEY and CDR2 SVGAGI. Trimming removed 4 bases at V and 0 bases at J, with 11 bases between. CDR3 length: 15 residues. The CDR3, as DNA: TGTGCCAGCAGTTCCTCGGGATCTAGCACAGATACGCAGTATTTT. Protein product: CASSSSGSSTDTQYF.

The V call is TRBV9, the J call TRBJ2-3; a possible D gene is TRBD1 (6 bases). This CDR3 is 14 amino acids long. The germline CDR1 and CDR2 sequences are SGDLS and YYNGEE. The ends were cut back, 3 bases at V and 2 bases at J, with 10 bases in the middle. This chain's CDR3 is CASSGGLNTDTQYF. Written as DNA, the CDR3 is TGTGCCAGCAGCGGGGGGCTAAACACAGATACGCAGTATTTT. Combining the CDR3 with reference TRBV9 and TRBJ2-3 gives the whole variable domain DSGVTQTPKHLITATGQRVTLRCSPRSGDLSVYWYQQSLDQGLQFLIQYYNGEERAKGNILERFSAQQFPDLHSELNLSSLELGDSALYFCASSGGLNTDTQYFGPGTRLTVL.

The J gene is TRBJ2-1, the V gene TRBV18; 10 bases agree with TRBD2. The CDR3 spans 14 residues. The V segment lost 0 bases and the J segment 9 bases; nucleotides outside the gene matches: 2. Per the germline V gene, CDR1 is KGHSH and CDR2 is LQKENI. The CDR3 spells CASSPPGLATEQFF. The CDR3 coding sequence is TGTGCCAGCTCACCACCGGGACTAGCGACTGAGCAGTTCTTC. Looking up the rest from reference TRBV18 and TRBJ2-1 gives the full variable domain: NAGVMQNPRHLVRRRGQEARLRCSPMKGHSHVYWYRQLPEEGLKFMVYLQKENIIDESGMPKERFSAEFPKEGPSILRIQQVVRGDSAAYFCASSPPGLATEQFFGPGTRLTVL.